Sequencing of this TCR beta chain was carried out in a study of T cell responses to AZD1222 COVID-19 vaccine. Study observations and caveats: When two AZD1222 doses had been given, Spike-specific TCR breadth and depth rose. Across the whole spike, CD4 TCRs peaked at regions 160-218 and 743-854.

Pooled together were second doses at about 4 or about 12 weeks. The CDR3 consists of 13 residues. From germline, CDR1 is SGHTA and CDR2 FQGTGA. Unmatched junction bases numbered 8, after V lost 5 bases and J lost 8 bases. For this clone: As yet, its antigen is unknown.

The method was immunoSEQ multiplex PCR; TCRdb's version includes in-frame clones alone and lacks a portion of them. The sample gives some 110,000 clones, roughly 86% of which show up once; approximately 15% is in the top ten. This material consisted of peripheral blood, taken 28 days after the second AZD1222 dose. The sequence was obtained from an adult who received the AZD1222 COVID-19 vaccine. The chain couples TRBV7-3 to TRBJ1-2; 7 bases match TRBD1. The CDR3 DNA follows: TGTGCCAGCAGCCTCGAGGGGGCGGTGGGCTACACCTTC. Its protein is CASSLEGAVGYTF.